This TCR beta chain was found in a study of T cells after yellow fever vaccination. The overall study: The SMART-Seq v4 Ultra Low Input method served to prepare the low-cell-number fractions.

Germline V gives CDR1 MNHNS, CDR2 SASEGT. This CDR3 region has 16 residues. The germline V and J ends were trimmed by 3 bases and 10 bases, with 22 bases remaining between them. It was through 5'RACE template switching that TCR cDNA was made, with a universal primer site and UMIs added. TCRdb reprocessed the 5' RACE reads via MiXCR and lists one record per CDR3 protein. Of some 500,000 distinct CDR3 sequences listed, about 13% are singletons. This sequence joins TRBV6-1 and TRBJ2-1; D is perhaps TRBD1 (6 bases). The receptor was derived from a man aged 25-40 years who received the YFV17D yellow fever vaccine. This sample comprised PBMCs, obtained on the day of the yellow fever booster vaccination. The CDR3 nucleotides are TGTGCCAGCAGTGAGCCCGGTGGTAAAAGGGGGTCGGAGCAGTTCTTC. This sequence encodes CASSEPGGKRGSEQFF.